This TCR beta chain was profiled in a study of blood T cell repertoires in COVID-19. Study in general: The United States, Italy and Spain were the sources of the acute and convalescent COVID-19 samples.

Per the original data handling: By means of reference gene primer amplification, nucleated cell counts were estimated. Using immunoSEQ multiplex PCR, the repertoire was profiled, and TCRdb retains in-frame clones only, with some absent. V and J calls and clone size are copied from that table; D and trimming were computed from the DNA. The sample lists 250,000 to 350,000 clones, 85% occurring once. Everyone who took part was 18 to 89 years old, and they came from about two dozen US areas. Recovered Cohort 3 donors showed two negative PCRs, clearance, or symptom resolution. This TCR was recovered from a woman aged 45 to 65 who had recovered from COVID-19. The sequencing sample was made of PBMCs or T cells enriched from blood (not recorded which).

In DNA, the CDR3 is TGTGCCAGCAGCCTGACAGGCGGGGAAGCTTTCTTT. Protein product: CASSLTGGEAFF. This chain joins TRBV6-5 and TRBJ1-1, with D possibly being TRBD1 (6 bases). Germline CDR1 MNHEY, CDR2 SVGAGI. The length of the CDR3 is 12 residues. Deletions cut 6 bases from V and 8 bases from J, with 13 bases between.